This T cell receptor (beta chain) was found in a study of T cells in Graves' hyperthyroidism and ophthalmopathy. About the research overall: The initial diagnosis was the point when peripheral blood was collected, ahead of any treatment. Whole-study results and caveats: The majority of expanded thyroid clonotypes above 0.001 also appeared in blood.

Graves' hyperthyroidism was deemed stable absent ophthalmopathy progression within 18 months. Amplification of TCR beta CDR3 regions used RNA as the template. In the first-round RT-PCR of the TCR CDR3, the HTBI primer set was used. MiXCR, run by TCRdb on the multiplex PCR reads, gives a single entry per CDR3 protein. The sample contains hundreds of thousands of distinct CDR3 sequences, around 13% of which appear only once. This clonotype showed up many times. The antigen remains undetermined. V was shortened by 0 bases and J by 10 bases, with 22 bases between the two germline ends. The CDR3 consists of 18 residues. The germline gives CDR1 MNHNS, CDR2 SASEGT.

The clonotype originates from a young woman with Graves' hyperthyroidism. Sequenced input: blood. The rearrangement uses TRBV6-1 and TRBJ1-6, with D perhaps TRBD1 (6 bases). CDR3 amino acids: CASSEALAGAGLRSPLHF. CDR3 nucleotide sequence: TGTGCCAGCAGTGAAGCGCTCGCGGGGGCGGGTCTCAGGTCACCCCTCCACTTT.